This TCR beta chain was found in a study of blood T cell repertoires in COVID-19. The overall study: In each case, the material was cDNA or gDNA derived from T cells, B-cell-depleted T cells, or PBMCs.

Between the trimmed V and J ends, which lost 8 bases and 1 base, there was a span of 17 bases. Germline-derived CDR1 and CDR2 are MDHEN and SYDVKM. This CDR3 is built from 15 residues. How the authors handled the data: Reference gene primer amplification gave estimated nucleated cell counts. Data came from immunoSEQ multiplex PCR; TCRdb stores just in-frame clones and leaves some out. The V and J calls and clone size come from that table; D and trimming were worked out from the DNA. The sample contains about 43,000 clones, about four fifths of which appear only once. Sequenced sample: peripheral blood. The chain employs TRBV28 and TRBJ1-1; TRBD1 might be the D (5 bases). The clonotype comes from a woman over 75 with acute or convalescent COVID-19. The CDR3 nucleotides read TGTGCCAGCCTATTAGGGGCAGGGCCGAACACTGAAGCTTTCTTT. Translation: CASLLGAGPNTEAFF.